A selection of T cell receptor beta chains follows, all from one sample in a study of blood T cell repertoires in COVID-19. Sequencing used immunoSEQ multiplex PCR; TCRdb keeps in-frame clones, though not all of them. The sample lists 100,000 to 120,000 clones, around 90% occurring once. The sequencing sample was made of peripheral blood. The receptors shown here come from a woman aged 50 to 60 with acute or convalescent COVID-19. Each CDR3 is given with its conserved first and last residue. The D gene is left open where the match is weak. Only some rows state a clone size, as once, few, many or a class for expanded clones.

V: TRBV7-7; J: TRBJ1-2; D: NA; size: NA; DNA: TGTGCTAGCAGCCCACTTGGGACACTTCACTATGGCTACACCTTC; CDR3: CASSPLGTLHYGYTF
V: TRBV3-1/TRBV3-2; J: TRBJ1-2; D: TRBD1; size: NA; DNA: TGTGCCAGCAGCCACGCCGCGGGGACAGGGCAAGGCTACACCTTC; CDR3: CASSHAAGTGQGYTF
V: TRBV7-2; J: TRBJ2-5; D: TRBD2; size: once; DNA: TGTGCCAGCAGCTTTGGGACTAGGATGGGAGAGACCCAGTACTTC; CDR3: CASSFGTRMGETQYF
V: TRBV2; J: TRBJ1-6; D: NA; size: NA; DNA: TGTGCCAGCAGGGGGCTGACGGGTTCACCCCTCCACTTT; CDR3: CASRGLTGSPLHF
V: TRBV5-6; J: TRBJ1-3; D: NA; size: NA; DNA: TGTGCCAGCAGCTTCAAGGGGCAGGGAAACACCATATATTTT; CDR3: CASSFKGQGNTIYF
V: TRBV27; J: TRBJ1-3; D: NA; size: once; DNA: TGTGCCAGCAGTCCCAGTCGCGGGATGTCAAACACCATATATTTT; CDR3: CASSPSRGMSNTIYF
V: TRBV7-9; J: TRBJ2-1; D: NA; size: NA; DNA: TGTGCCAGCAGCCCAGGACTCCGCCAGAGCTCCTACAATGAGCAGTTCTTC; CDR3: CASSPGLRQSSYNEQFF
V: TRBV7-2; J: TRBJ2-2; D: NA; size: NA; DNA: TGTGCCAGCAGCTTAGAAGCGGCAGGGGTCGGGGAGCTGTTTTTT; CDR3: CASSLEAAGVGELFF
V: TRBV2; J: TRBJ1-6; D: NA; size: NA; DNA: TGTGCCAGCAGTGGGGGGGGTCTATCACCCCTCCACTTT; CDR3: CASSGGGLSPLHF
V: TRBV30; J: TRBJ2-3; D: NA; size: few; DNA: TGTGCCTGGAGTGGCCGACAGAACACAGATACGCAGTATTTT; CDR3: CAWSGRQNTDTQYF
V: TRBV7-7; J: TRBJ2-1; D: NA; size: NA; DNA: TGTGCTAGCAGCTTAGGCCGCGGACACCGATCCTACAATGAGCAGTTCTTC; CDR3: CASSLGRGHRSYNEQFF
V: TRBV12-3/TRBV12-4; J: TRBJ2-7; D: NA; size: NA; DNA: TGTGCCAGCAGTTACGGTTTGGACGAGCAGTACTTC; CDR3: CASSYGLDEQYF
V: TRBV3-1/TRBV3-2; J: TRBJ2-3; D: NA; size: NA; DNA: TGTGCCAGCAGCCCCCGTCGGTACACAGATACGCAGTATTTT; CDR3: CASSPRRYTDTQYF
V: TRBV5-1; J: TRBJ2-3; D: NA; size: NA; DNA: TGCGCCAGCAGCTTGTCCCCAGGGACAGATACGCAGTATTTT; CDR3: CASSLSPGTDTQYF
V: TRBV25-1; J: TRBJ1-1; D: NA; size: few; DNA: TGTGCCAGCAGTGATTACAACACAGGGATTAACACTGAAGCTTTCTTT; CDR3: CASSDYNTGINTEAFF
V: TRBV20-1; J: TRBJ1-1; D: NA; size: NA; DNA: TGCAGTGCGCAGAGGGGGACTGAAGCTTTCTTT; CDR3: CSAQRGTEAFF
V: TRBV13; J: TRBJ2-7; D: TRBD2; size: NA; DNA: TGTGCCAGCAGCTTAAGGGGACTAGCGGGAGTCGAGCAGTACTTC; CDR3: CASSLRGLAGVEQYF
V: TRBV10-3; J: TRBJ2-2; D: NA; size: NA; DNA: TGTGCCATCAGTGGAGAGAACACCGGGGAGCTGTTTTTT; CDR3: CAISGENTGELFF
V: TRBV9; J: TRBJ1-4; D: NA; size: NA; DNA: TGTGCCAGCAGCACAATCCCCGACAGGATGGATGAAAAACTGTTTTTT; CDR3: CASSTIPDRMDEKLFF
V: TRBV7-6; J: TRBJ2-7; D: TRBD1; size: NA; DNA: TGTGCCAGCAGCTTAGGCACACTATCGGGACAGGGCTCGGAGCAGTACTTC; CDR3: CASSLGTLSGQGSEQYF
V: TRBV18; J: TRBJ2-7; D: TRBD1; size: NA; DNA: TGTGCCAGCTCACCACTGGGGACAGGGGGCTCCTACGAGCAGTACTTC; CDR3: CASSPLGTGGSYEQYF
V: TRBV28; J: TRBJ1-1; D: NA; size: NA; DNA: TGTGCCAGCTCCTGGGGGGGTAGGACCACTGAAGCTTTCTTT; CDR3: CASSWGGRTTEAFF
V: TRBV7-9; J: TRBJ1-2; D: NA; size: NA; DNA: TGTGCCAGCAGCATCGCCGGGACTGACCTTTCTGGCTACACCTTC; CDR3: CASSIAGTDLSGYTF